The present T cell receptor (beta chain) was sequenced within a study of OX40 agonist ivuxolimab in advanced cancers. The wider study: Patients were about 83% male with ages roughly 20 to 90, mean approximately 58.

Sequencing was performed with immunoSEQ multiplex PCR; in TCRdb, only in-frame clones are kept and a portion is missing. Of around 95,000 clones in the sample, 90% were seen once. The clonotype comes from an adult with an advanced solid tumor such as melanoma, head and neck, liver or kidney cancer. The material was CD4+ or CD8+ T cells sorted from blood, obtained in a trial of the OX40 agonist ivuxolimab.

The CDR3, as DNA: TGTGCTAGTGCCCTCTTCGTGGGAAGGCTGAACACTGAAGCTTTCTTT. The encoded protein is CASALFVGRLNTEAFF. The chain joins TRBV12-5 to TRBJ1-1; D is undetermined. The CDR3 sequence is 16 residues long. Germline CDR1 is LGHNT and CDR2 is FRNRAP. V was trimmed by 7 bases and J by 0 bases, leaving 18 bases between them.